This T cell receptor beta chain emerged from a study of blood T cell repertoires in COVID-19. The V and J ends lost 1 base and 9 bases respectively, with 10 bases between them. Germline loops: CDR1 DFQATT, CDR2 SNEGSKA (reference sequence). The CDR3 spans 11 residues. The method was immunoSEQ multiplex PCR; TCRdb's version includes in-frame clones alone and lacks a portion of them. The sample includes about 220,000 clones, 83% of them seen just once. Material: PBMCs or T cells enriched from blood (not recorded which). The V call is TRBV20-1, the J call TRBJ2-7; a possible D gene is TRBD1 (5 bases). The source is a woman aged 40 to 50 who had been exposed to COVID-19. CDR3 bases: TGCAGTGCTAGAGGTGGGGCCGGGCAGTACTTC. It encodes CSARGGAGQYF.